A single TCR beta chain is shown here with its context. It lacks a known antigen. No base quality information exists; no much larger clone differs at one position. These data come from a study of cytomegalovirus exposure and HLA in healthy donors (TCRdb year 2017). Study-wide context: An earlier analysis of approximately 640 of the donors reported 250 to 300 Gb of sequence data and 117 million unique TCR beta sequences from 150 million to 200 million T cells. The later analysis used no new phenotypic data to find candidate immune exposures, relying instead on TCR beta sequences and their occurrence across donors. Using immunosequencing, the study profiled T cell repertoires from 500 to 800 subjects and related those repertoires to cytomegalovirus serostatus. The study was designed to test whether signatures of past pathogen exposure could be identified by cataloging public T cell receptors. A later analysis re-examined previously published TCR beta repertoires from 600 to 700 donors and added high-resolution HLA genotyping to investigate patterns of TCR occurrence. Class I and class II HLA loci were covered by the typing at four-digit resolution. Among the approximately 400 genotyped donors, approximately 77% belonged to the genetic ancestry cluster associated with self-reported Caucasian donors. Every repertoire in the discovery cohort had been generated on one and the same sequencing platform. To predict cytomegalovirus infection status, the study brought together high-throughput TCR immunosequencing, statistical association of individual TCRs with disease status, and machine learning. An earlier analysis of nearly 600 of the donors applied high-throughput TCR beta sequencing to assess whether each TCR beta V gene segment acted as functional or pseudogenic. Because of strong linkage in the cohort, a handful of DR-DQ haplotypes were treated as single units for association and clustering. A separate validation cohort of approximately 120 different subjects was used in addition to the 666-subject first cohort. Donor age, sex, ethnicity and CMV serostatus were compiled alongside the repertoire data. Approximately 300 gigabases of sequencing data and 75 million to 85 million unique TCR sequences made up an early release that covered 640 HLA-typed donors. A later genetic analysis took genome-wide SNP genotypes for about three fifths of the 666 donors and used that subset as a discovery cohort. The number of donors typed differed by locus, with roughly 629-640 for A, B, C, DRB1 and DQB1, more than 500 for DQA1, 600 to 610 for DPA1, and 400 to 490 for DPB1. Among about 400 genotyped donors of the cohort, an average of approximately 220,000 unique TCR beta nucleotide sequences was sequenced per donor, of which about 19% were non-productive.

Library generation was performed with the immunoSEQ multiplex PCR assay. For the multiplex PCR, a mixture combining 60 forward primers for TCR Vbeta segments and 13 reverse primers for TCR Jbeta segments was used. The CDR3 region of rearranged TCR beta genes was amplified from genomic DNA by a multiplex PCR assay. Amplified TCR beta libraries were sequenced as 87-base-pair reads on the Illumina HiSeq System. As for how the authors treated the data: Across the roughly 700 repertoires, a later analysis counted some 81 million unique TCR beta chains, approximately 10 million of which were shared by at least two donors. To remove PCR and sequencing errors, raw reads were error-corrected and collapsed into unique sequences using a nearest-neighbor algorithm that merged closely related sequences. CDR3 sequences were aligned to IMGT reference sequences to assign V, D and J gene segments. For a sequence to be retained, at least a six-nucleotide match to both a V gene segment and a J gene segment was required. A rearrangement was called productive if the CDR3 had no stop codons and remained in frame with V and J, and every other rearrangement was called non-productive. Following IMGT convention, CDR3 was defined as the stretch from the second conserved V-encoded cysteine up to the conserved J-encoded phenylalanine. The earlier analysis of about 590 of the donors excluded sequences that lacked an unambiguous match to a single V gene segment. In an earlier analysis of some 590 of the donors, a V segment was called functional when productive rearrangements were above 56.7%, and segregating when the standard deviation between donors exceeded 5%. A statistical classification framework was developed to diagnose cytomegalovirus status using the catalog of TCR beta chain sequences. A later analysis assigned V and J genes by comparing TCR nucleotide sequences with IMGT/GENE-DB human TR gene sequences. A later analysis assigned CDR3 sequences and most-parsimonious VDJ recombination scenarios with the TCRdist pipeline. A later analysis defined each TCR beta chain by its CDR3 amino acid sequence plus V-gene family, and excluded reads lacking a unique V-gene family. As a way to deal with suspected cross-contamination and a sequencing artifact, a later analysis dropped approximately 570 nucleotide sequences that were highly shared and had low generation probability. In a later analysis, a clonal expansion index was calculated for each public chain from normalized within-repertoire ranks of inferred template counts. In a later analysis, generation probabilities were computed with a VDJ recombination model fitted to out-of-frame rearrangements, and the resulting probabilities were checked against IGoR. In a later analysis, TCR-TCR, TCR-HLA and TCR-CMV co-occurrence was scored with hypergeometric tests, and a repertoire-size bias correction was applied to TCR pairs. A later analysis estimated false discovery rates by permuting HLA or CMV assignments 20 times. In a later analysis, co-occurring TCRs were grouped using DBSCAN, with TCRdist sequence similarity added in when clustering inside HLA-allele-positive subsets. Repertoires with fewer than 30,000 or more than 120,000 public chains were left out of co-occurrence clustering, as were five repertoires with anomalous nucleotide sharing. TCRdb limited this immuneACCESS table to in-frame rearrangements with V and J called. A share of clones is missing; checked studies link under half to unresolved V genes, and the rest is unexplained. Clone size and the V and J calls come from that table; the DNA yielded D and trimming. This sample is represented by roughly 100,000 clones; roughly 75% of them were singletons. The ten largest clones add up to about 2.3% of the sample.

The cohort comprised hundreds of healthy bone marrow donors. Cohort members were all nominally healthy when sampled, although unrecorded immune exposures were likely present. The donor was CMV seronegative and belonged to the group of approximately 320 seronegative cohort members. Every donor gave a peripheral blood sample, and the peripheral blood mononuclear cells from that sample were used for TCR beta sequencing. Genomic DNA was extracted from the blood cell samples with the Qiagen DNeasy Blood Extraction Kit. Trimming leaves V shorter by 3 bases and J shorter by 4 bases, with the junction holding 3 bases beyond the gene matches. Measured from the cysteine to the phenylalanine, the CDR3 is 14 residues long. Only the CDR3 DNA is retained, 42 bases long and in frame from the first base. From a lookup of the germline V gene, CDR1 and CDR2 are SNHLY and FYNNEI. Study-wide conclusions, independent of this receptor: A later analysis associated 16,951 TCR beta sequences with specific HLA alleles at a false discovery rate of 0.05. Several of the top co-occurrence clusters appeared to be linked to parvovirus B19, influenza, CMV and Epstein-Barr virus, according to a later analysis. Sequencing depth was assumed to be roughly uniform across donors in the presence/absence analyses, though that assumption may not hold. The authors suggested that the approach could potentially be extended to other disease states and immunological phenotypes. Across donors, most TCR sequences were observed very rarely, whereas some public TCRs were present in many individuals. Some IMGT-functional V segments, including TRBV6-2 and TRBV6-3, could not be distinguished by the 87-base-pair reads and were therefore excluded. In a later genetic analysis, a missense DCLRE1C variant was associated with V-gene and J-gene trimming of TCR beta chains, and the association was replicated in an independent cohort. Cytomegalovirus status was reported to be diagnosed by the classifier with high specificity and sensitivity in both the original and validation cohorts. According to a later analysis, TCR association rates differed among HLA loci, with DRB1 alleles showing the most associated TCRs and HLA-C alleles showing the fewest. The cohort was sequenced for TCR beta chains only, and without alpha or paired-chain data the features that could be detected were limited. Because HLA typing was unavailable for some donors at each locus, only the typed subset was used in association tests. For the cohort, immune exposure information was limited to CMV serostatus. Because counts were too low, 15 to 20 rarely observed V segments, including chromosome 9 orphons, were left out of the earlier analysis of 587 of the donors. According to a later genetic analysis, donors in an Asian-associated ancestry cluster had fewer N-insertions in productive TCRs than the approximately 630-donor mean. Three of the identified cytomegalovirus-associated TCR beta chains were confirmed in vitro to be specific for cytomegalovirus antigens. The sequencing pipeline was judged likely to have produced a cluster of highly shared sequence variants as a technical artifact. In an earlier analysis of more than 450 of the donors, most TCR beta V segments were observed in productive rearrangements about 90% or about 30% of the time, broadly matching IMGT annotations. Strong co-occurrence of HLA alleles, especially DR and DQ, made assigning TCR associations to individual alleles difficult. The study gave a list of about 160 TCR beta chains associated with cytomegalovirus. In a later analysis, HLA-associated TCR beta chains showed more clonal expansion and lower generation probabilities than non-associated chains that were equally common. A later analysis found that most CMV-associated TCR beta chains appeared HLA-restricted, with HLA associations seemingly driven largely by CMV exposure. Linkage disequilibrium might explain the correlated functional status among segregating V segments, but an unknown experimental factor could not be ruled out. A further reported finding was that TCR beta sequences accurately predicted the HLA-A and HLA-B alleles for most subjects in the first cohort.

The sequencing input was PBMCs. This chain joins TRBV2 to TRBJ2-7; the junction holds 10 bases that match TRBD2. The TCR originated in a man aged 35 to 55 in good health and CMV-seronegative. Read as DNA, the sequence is TGTGCCAGCAGTGAGGGACTAGCGACATACGAGCAGTACTTC. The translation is CASSEGLATYEQYF.